These 5 T cell receptor beta chains share one sample of origin, sequenced in a study of T cell responses to AZD1222 COVID-19 vaccine. TCRdb's copy holds only in-frame clones and misses some; the assay was immunoSEQ multiplex PCR. Of over 100,000 clones in the sample, about 82% were seen once. Sequenced material: peripheral blood, taken 28 days after the second dose of the MenACWY control vaccine. All receptors derive from an adult who received the MenACWY meningococcal vaccine as a control.

The chain's CDR3 is CASSVAGAHTQYF. The CDR3 DNA sequence: TGTGCCAGCAGCGTAGCTGGGGCCCATACGCAGTATTTT. The rearrangement uses TRBV9 and TRBJ2-3; tentative D call: TRBD1 (5 bases). The CDR3 has 13 amino acids. The V end lost 0 bases, the J end lost 7 bases, and 9 bases lay between the germline ends. CDR1 and CDR2 from the germline V gene are SGDLS and YYNGEE.

This chain joins TRBV29-1 and TRBJ2-1; 7 bases map to TRBD2. The germline V gene has CDR1 SQVTM and CDR2 ANQGSEA. The CDR3 length is 16 residues. V was clipped by 3 bases and J by 4 bases; unmatched bases: 12. The CDR3 DNA reads TGCAGCGTTGACCCCCCCCCTCGCGGGGGATACAATGAGCAGTTCTTC. Translated, it gives CSVDPPPRGGYNEQFF.

J is TRBJ1-2 and V is TRBV2; 8 bases are shared with TRBD1. Germline V gene lookup returns CDR1 SNHLY and CDR2 FYNNEI. There are 16 residues in the CDR3. The J segment lost 1 base and the V segment lost 6 bases, leaving 10 bases of the junction unmatched. CDR3 nucleotide sequence: TGTGCCAGCAGAGCGGACAGGGTATCCCGTAACTATGGCTACACCTTC. This codes for CASRADRVSRNYGYTF.

The chain joins TRBV18 to TRBJ2-3, with TRBD2 identical over 8 bases. J was trimmed by 1 base and V by 3 bases; bases with no gene match: 9. CDR1 and CDR2 from the germline V gene are KGHSH and LQKENI. CDR3 length: 17 residues. The CDR3 reads CASSPIHGSGGTDTQYF. The DNA for the CDR3 is TGTGCCAGCTCACCGATCCATGGTAGCGGGGGCACAGATACGCAGTATTTT.

This chain joins TRBV27 and TRBJ2-5, with D possibly called TRBD1 or TRBD2 (5 bases each). The CDR3 spans 13 residues. Germline V gene data show CDR1 as MNHEY and CDR2 as SMNVEV (reference sequence). The V end was cut by 6 bases, the J end by 4 bases, with 12 bases between. Here the CDR3 reads CASSQRGRETQYF. DNA for the CDR3: TGTGCCAGCAGCCAGAGGGGCCGAGAGACCCAGTACTTC.